There are a few counts of the clone carrying this T cell receptor beta chain. The entry originates in a study of metastatic and nonmetastatic thyroid tumors. The CDR3 length is 15 residues. V was clipped by 7 bases and J by 2 bases; unmatched bases: 6. No treatment of any kind had been given to any patient before thyroid surgery. Through MiXCR, TCRdb re-clonotyped the PCR reads. This sample carries 25,000 or so clones, roughly 24% of them seen once, and the ten largest clones take approximately 6%. The rearrangement links TRBV12-3 or TRBV12-4 to TRBJ2-1; 9 positions match TRBD2. The sequenced material came from blood. This TCR was recovered from a female donor with papillary thyroid cancer or a benign thyroid nodule (not recorded which). Some clones in this sample may be carry-over from other donors' samples. CDR3 in DNA: TGTGCCAGCATCTTCTTAGCGGGAGCCTACAATGAGCAGTTCTTC. Its translation is CASIFLAGAYNEQFF.